This entry is about one T cell receptor beta chain. Other nucleotide sequences in the sample specify the same CDR3. The ends lost 5 bases at V and 5 bases at J; junction bases unmatched: 5. The germline V gene encodes CDR1 MNHEY and CDR2 SMNVEV (reference sequence). This CDR3 comprises 14 residues. This entry comes from a study of blood T cell repertoires in COVID-19. Study information: Italy, Spain and the United States were the sources of the convalescent and acute COVID-19 samples. In each case, the material was cDNA or gDNA derived from T cells, B-cell-depleted T cells, or PBMCs.

Under the authors' procedure: Nucleated cell counts were estimated from reference gene primer amplification. TCRdb's copy holds only in-frame clones and misses some; the assay was immunoSEQ multiplex PCR. D and trimming come from the DNA, and the V and J calls and clone size come from that table. This table holds about 160,000 clones, approximately 91% found once. The sequenced sample was peripheral blood. V is TRBV27 and J is TRBJ1-5; 8 bases match TRBD1. The TCR sequence derives from a man aged 18 to 29 with acute or convalescent COVID-19. In DNA form, the CDR3 reads TGTGCCAGCAGTGCCACAGGGGGACATCAGCCCCAGCATTTT. Protein: CASSATGGHQPQHF.